These T cell receptor beta chains were read from a single sample in a study of cytomegalovirus exposure and HLA in healthy donors. The repertoire was sequenced with immunoSEQ multiplex PCR; TCRdb's copy has only in-frame clones and lacks some. This table has about 170,000 clones, approximately 73% appearing once. The sample consisted of PBMCs. The receptors derive from a young woman in good health and CMV-seropositive. CDR3s include the opening cysteine and the closing phenylalanine or tryptophan. The order of the fields is J gene, V gene, clone size, D gene, CDR3 protein, CDR3 DNA. The D gene is left open where the match is weak. Clone size is not always given. Where it is, it says once, few, many or a class for expanded clones.

j_call: TRBJ1-5; v_call: TRBV6-5; clone_size: NA; d_call: NA; cdr3_aa: CASSEVPRLDQPQHF; cdr3_nt: TGTGCCAGCAGCGAGGTCCCCAGACTAGATCAGCCCCAGCATTTT
j_call: TRBJ2-5; v_call: TRBV10-3; clone_size: NA; d_call: NA; cdr3_aa: CAISDSGQTQETQYF; cdr3_nt: TGTGCCATCAGTGATTCCGGACAGACCCAAGAGACCCAGTACTTC
j_call: TRBJ1-3; v_call: TRBV2; clone_size: NA; d_call: NA; cdr3_aa: CASSEVGGSGNTIYF; cdr3_nt: TGTGCCAGCAGTGAAGTGGGGGGCTCTGGAAACACCATATATTTT
j_call: TRBJ2-4; v_call: TRBV6-5; clone_size: once; d_call: NA; cdr3_aa: CASSYSRVNIQYF; cdr3_nt: TGTGCCAGCAGTTACTCACGGGTGAACATTCAGTACTTC
j_call: TRBJ1-2; v_call: TRBV28; clone_size: few; d_call: NA; cdr3_aa: CASSPGQRGNYGYTF; cdr3_nt: TGTGCCAGCAGTCCCGGACAGAGAGGAAACTATGGCTACACCTTC
j_call: TRBJ1-2; v_call: TRBV5-8; clone_size: NA; d_call: NA; cdr3_aa: CASSLDRGGYTF; cdr3_nt: TGTGCCAGCAGCTTGGATAGGGGAGGCTACACCTTC
j_call: TRBJ1-1; v_call: TRBV2; clone_size: NA; d_call: NA; cdr3_aa: CASSVQGPNTEAFF; cdr3_nt: TGTGCCAGCAGCGTACAGGGACCCAACACTGAAGCTTTCTTT
j_call: TRBJ2-1; v_call: TRBV5-4; clone_size: NA; d_call: TRBD1; cdr3_aa: CASSWDSLYNEQFF; cdr3_nt: TGTGCCAGCAGCTGGGACAGCTTGTACAATGAGCAGTTCTTC
j_call: TRBJ1-3; v_call: TRBV11-2; clone_size: NA; d_call: NA; cdr3_aa: CASSRTHTPQRSGNTIYF; cdr3_nt: TGTGCCAGCAGCCGAACGCATACCCCACAACGCTCTGGAAACACCATATATTTT
j_call: TRBJ2-3; v_call: TRBV9; clone_size: few; d_call: TRBD2; cdr3_aa: CASSVGYSGGRGTQYF; cdr3_nt: TGTGCCAGCAGCGTAGGGTATAGCGGGGGCCGGGGTACGCAGTATTTT
j_call: TRBJ2-6; v_call: TRBV28; clone_size: NA; d_call: NA; cdr3_aa: CASSSGQTNVLTF; cdr3_nt: TGTGCCAGCAGTTCTGGGCAGACCAACGTCCTGACTTTC
j_call: TRBJ1-5; v_call: TRBV18; clone_size: few; d_call: NA; cdr3_aa: CASSPELNGDQHF; cdr3_nt: TGTGCCAGCTCACCAGAGCTAAACGGGGACCAGCATTTT
j_call: TRBJ2-4; v_call: TRBV19; clone_size: once; d_call: TRBD2; cdr3_aa: CASSILAGAGKNIQYF; cdr3_nt: TGTGCCAGTAGTATACTAGCGGGGGCCGGAAAAAACATTCAGTACTTC
j_call: TRBJ2-1; v_call: TRBV5-4; clone_size: few; d_call: TRBD2; cdr3_aa: CASSFGLAGGSTYNEQFF; cdr3_nt: TGTGCCAGCAGCTTCGGACTAGCGGGGGGGTCTACCTACAATGAGCAGTTCTTC
j_call: TRBJ2-7; v_call: TRBV2; clone_size: NA; d_call: TRBD1; cdr3_aa: CASSTNRDRAYEQYF; cdr3_nt: TGTGCCAGCAGTACTAACCGGGACAGAGCCTACGAGCAGTACTTC
j_call: TRBJ1-5; v_call: TRBV5-1; clone_size: NA; d_call: NA; cdr3_aa: CASSPGGAQPQHF; cdr3_nt: TGCGCCAGCAGCCCCGGCGGAGCTCAGCCCCAGCATTTT
j_call: TRBJ2-3; v_call: TRBV7-9; clone_size: NA; d_call: NA; cdr3_aa: CASSENDGLGHTDTQYF; cdr3_nt: TGTGCCAGCAGCGAAAACGATGGCTTGGGGCACACAGATACGCAGTATTTT
j_call: TRBJ2-1; v_call: TRBV15; clone_size: NA; d_call: TRBD2; cdr3_aa: CATSSQLAVNNEQFF; cdr3_nt: TGTGCCACCAGCAGCCAACTAGCGGTGAACAATGAGCAGTTCTTC
j_call: TRBJ2-1; v_call: TRBV1; clone_size: NA; d_call: NA; cdr3_aa: CTTPKPRDRVPPQFF; cdr3_nt: TGCACCACCCCAAAGCCCCGGGACAGGGTACCCCCTCAGTTCTTC
j_call: TRBJ1-1; v_call: TRBV4-1; clone_size: NA; d_call: TRBD1; cdr3_aa: CASSQRTGGDTEAFF; cdr3_nt: TGCGCCAGCAGCCAGCGGACAGGGGGTGACACTGAAGCTTTCTTT
j_call: TRBJ2-3; v_call: TRBV19; clone_size: NA; d_call: NA; cdr3_aa: CASSIATDTQYF; cdr3_nt: TGTGCCAGTAGTATAGCAACAGATACGCAGTATTTT
j_call: TRBJ2-1; v_call: TRBV27; clone_size: NA; d_call: NA; cdr3_aa: CASSSGLTQFF; cdr3_nt: TGTGCCAGCAGTTCGGGACTGACCCAGTTCTTC
j_call: TRBJ1-2; v_call: TRBV9; clone_size: NA; d_call: NA; cdr3_aa: CASSVGGVYGYTF; cdr3_nt: TGTGCCAGCAGCGTAGGGGGAGTTTATGGCTACACCTTC
j_call: TRBJ2-7; v_call: TRBV19; clone_size: NA; d_call: TRBD2; cdr3_aa: CASSTQLAGRPYEQYF; cdr3_nt: TGTGCCAGTAGTACCCAGCTAGCGGGGCGGCCCTACGAGCAGTACTTC
j_call: TRBJ2-7; v_call: TRBV7-2; clone_size: NA; d_call: TRBD2; cdr3_aa: CASSLHSQKHRPGGEQYF; cdr3_nt: TGTGCCAGCAGCCTACACTCCCAGAAACATAGACCGGGGGGCGAGCAGTACTTC
j_call: TRBJ2-3; v_call: TRBV7-9; clone_size: NA; d_call: TRBD2; cdr3_aa: CASSLGSGGGTDTQYF; cdr3_nt: TGTGCCAGCAGCTTGGGTAGCGGGGGGGGAACAGATACGCAGTATTTT
j_call: TRBJ2-1; v_call: TRBV9; clone_size: NA; d_call: TRBD2; cdr3_aa: CASSVSGGAGNEQFF; cdr3_nt: TGTGCCAGCAGCGTCAGCGGGGGGGCGGGAAATGAGCAGTTCTTC
j_call: TRBJ1-2; v_call: TRBV7-9; clone_size: few; d_call: TRBD1; cdr3_aa: CASSLGTGTYGYTF; cdr3_nt: TGTGCCAGCAGCTTAGGGACAGGAACCTATGGCTACACCTTC
j_call: TRBJ2-7; v_call: TRBV6-1; clone_size: NA; d_call: NA; cdr3_aa: CASSNRVSYEQYF; cdr3_nt: TGTGCCAGCAGTAACAGGGTATCCTACGAGCAGTACTTC
j_call: TRBJ1-1; v_call: TRBV2; clone_size: NA; d_call: NA; cdr3_aa: CASSGEMNTEAFF; cdr3_nt: TGTGCCAGCAGTGGGGAGATGAACACTGAAGCTTTCTTT
j_call: TRBJ2-2; v_call: TRBV30; clone_size: NA; d_call: NA; cdr3_aa: CAWSSMLGELFF; cdr3_nt: TGTGCCTGGAGTTCTATGCTCGGGGAGCTGTTTTTT
j_call: TRBJ1-1; v_call: TRBV9; clone_size: few; d_call: TRBD1; cdr3_aa: CASSGGIQGFDTEAFF; cdr3_nt: TGTGCCAGCAGTGGGGGAATACAGGGGTTTGACACTGAAGCTTTCTTT
j_call: TRBJ2-7; v_call: TRBV19; clone_size: NA; d_call: NA; cdr3_aa: CASSITAPSYEQYF; cdr3_nt: TGTGCCAGTAGTATCACAGCACCATCCTACGAGCAGTACTTC
j_call: TRBJ2-1; v_call: TRBV6-5; clone_size: NA; d_call: NA; cdr3_aa: CASSRYNEQFF; cdr3_nt: TGTGCCAGCAGTCGTTACAATGAGCAGTTCTTC
j_call: TRBJ2-3; v_call: TRBV28; clone_size: NA; d_call: NA; cdr3_aa: CASADSTDTQYF; cdr3_nt: TGTGCCAGTGCTGACTCCACAGATACGCAGTATTTT
j_call: TRBJ2-3; v_call: TRBV4-2; clone_size: NA; d_call: TRBD2; cdr3_aa: CASSIVGGLITDTQYF; cdr3_nt: TGTGCCAGCAGCATTGTCGGGGGACTAATCACAGATACGCAGTATTTT
j_call: TRBJ1-1; v_call: TRBV4-2; clone_size: NA; d_call: NA; cdr3_aa: CASSEQRGLEAFF; cdr3_nt: TGTGCCAGCAGCGAACAACGTGGACTGGAAGCTTTCTTT
j_call: TRBJ1-1; v_call: TRBV6-4; clone_size: NA; d_call: NA; cdr3_aa: CASSDQAGNTEAFF; cdr3_nt: TGTGCCAGCAGTGACCAGGCGGGGAACACTGAAGCTTTCTTT
j_call: TRBJ2-5; v_call: TRBV7-2; clone_size: NA; d_call: NA; cdr3_aa: CASSAFGETQYF; cdr3_nt: TGTGCCAGCAGCGCCTTCGGGGAGACCCAGTACTTC
j_call: TRBJ2-2; v_call: TRBV27; clone_size: few; d_call: TRBD1; cdr3_aa: CASRNFAGGNTGELFF; cdr3_nt: TGTGCCAGCAGAAACTTCGCAGGGGGCAACACCGGGGAGCTGTTTTTT
j_call: TRBJ2-7; v_call: TRBV7-2; clone_size: NA; d_call: TRBD1; cdr3_aa: CASSLGTGHVYEQYF; cdr3_nt: TGTGCCAGCAGCCTTGGGACAGGGCATGTCTACGAGCAGTACTTC
j_call: TRBJ2-7; v_call: TRBV27; clone_size: NA; d_call: TRBD1; cdr3_aa: CASSSSTGQGTHEQYF; cdr3_nt: TGTGCCAGCAGTTCATCTACGGGACAGGGGACCCACGAGCAGTACTTC
j_call: TRBJ1-5; v_call: TRBV28; clone_size: NA; d_call: TRBD1; cdr3_aa: CASSLRGRNQPQHF; cdr3_nt: TGTGCCAGCAGTTTGAGGGGGCGCAATCAGCCCCAGCATTTT
j_call: TRBJ1-6; v_call: TRBV27; clone_size: NA; d_call: NA; cdr3_aa: CASSQQGYNSPLHF; cdr3_nt: TGTGCCAGCAGTCAACAGGGTTATAATTCACCCCTCCACTTT
j_call: TRBJ2-1; v_call: TRBV25-1; clone_size: NA; d_call: TRBD2; cdr3_aa: CASSESASGGLNEVQFF; cdr3_nt: TGTGCCAGCAGTGAATCGGCTAGCGGGGGCCTCAATGAAGTGCAGTTCTTC
j_call: TRBJ1-1; v_call: TRBV19; clone_size: NA; d_call: TRBD1; cdr3_aa: CASNPGQGSDSF; cdr3_nt: TGTGCCAGTAACCCGGGACAGGGGTCGGACTCATTT
j_call: TRBJ1-4; v_call: TRBV7-8; clone_size: few; d_call: NA; cdr3_aa: CASSLSLTGRREKLFF; cdr3_nt: TGTGCCAGCAGCTTATCTCTAACTGGCCGGAGGGAAAAACTGTTTTTT